This TCR beta chain appears in the sequencing data of a study of OX40 agonist ivuxolimab in advanced cancers. Study summary: The dose-escalation cohort was about 83% male, with a mean age of about 58 years, ranging roughly 20 to 90.

The CDR3 is 15 amino acids. After removal of 3 bases from V and 6 bases from J, the junction contained 8 bases not matched to a gene. CDR1 is LNHDA and CDR2 is SQIVND in the germline V gene (reference sequence). TCRdb keeps only in-frame clones here, not all; method: immunoSEQ multiplex PCR. The repertoire consists of tens of thousands of clones, with roughly 84% occurring once and the leading ten covering 0.25% to 0.3%. Samples were taken at baseline and on day 1 of cycles 4 and 7. Worth noting for this clone: Antigen: not known.

Study results and limitations: Researchers report that CD8+ T cells had, on average, more expanded clones than CD4+.

The source was CD4+ or CD8+ T cells sorted from blood, collected in a trial of the OX40 agonist ivuxolimab. This clonotype was sampled from an adult with an advanced solid tumor such as melanoma, head and neck, liver or kidney cancer. This sequence joins TRBV19 and TRBJ2-1, with 7 bases matching TRBD1. CDR3 sequence (DNA): TGTGCCAGTAGTATTGTGGGACAGTCCATCAATGAGCAGTTCTTC. Amino acids: CASSIVGQSINEQFF.